These 17 T cell receptor beta chains came from one sample sequenced in a study of cytomegalovirus exposure and HLA in healthy donors. PCR amplification relied on 60 Vbeta primers (plus 13 Jbeta primers). Repertoires were generated with immunoSEQ multiplex PCR, while TCRdb's copy carries only in-frame clones and drops some. Recorded for this sample: approximately 130,000 clones. The material sequenced was PBMCs. The source of these receptors is a woman in her sixties in good health and CMV-seronegative.

The gene calls are TRBV25-1 and TRBJ1-1, with unresolved D. Looked up from germline, CDR1 is MGHDK and CDR2 is SYGVNS. The CDR3 totals 12 residues. V gave up 2 bases and J gave up 1 base, with 2 bases separating them. Here the CDR3 DNA reads TGTGCCAGCAGTGAACAGAACACTGAAGCTTTCTTT. As protein: CASSEQNTEAFF.

The chain carries TRBV7-8 and TRBJ2-1, with TRBD2 identical over 9 bases. Germline-derived CDR1 and CDR2 are SGHVS and FQNEAQ. V was clipped by 3 bases and J by 9 bases; unmatched bases: 9. The CDR3 loop spans 15 amino acids. This CDR3 reads CASSFRLAVGSEQFF. CDR3 DNA: TGTGCCAGCAGCTTCCGACTAGCGGTTGGGTCTGAGCAGTTCTTC.

DNA of the CDR3: TGTGCCAGCAGCTTAGACTATGATCCGGTCTACGAGCAGTACTTC. Protein sequence: CASSLDYDPVYEQYF. The chain recombines TRBV11-2 with TRBJ2-7; the D is unclear. The V end lost 0 bases, the J end lost 3 bases, and 12 bases lay between the germline ends. This CDR3 has 15 residues. Germline CDR1 and CDR2: SGHAT and FQNNGV.

V usage is TRBV19 and J usage is TRBJ2-7; D might be TRBD1 (6 bases). The germline gives CDR1 LNHDA, CDR2 SQIVND (reference sequence). CDR3 size: 15 residues. Trimming shortened V by 5 bases and J by 2 bases, and 16 bases separated the two germline ends. CDR3 in amino acids: CASSPRDIRPYEQYF. Written as DNA, the CDR3 is TGTGCCAGTAGTCCCCGGGACATTCGTCCCTACGAGCAGTACTTC.

This chain connects TRBV19 to TRBJ2-3; D possibly corresponds to TRBD1 (6 bases). In germline, CDR1 is LNHDA, CDR2 SQIVND (reference sequence). The length of the CDR3 is 15 residues. V was clipped by 5 bases and J by 5 bases, with 17 bases between them. CDR3: CASSERQERRDTQYF. The CDR3 DNA follows: TGTGCCAGTAGTGAGAGACAGGAGAGGAGAGATACGCAGTATTTT.

The chain uses TRBV5-4 and TRBJ2-1, with 7 bases that match TRBD2. The CDR3 sequence is 16 residues long. The germline CDR1 and CDR2 sequences are SGHNT and YYREEE (reference sequence). The V segment lost 4 bases and the J segment 3 bases; nucleotides outside the gene matches: 10. This CDR3 is CASSRAGGGNYNEQFF. DNA of the CDR3: TGTGCCAGCAGCCGGGCTGGCGGGGGAAACTACAATGAGCAGTTCTTC.

CDR3 DNA: TGCAGCGTTAGTTTAATGACAGGGGACAATCAGCCCCAGCATTTT. Its protein is CSVSLMTGDNQPQHF. The chain couples TRBV29-1 to TRBJ1-5, with 8 bases fitting TRBD1. Germline values: CDR1 SQVTM, CDR2 ANQGSEA. Losses at the gene ends were 5 bases for V and 3 bases for J; bases not matched to a gene: 9. This CDR3 contains 15 residues. The whole variable domain, remainder taken from reference TRBV29-1 and TRBJ1-5, is SAVISQKPSRDICQRGTSLTIQCQVDSQVTMMFWYRQQPGQSLTLIATANQGSEATYESGFVIDKFPISRPNLTFSTLTVSNMSPEDSSIYLCSVSLMTGDNQPQHFGDGTRLSIL.

The chain recombines TRBV5-1 with TRBJ2-7; weak D call: TRBD2 (6 bases). The CDR3 runs 14 residues. V was pared by 5 bases and J by 4 bases, with 16 bases between. Germline V gives CDR1 SGHRS, CDR2 YFSETQ. CDR3 residues: CASRLALSTYEQYF. CDR3 bases: TGCGCCAGCAGGCTAGCGTTAAGTACGTACGAGCAGTACTTC.

CDR3 bases: TGCGCCAGCAGCCTCCGGGACACTCCTAACTATGGCTACACCTTC. Amino acid sequence: CASSLRDTPNYGYTF. The J gene is TRBJ1-2, the V gene TRBV5-1; tentatively, D is TRBD1 (6 bases). CDR3 length: 15 amino acids. Trimming cost V 4 bases and J 0 bases, with 13 bases left between them. Germline CDR1 reads SGHRS; CDR2 reads YFSETQ.

The chain carries TRBV19 and TRBJ2-3; a weak D match, TRBD2 (5 bases). Germline V gives CDR1 LNHDA, CDR2 SQIVND (reference sequence). The CDR3 length is 14 residues. V was trimmed by 3 bases and J by 4 bases, leaving 11 bases between them. The CDR3 DNA sequence: TGTGCCAGTAGTATCCCCTCACTAGCAGATACGCAGTATTTT. This encodes CASSIPSLADTQYF.

The V and J genes are TRBV28 and TRBJ1-2; TRBD1 matches 9 bases. The CDR3 totals 18 residues. The junction had 10 bases not matched to a gene; V was cut back by 2 bases and J by 0 bases. Germline V CDR1 and CDR2: MDHEN, SYDVKM. The CDR3 DNA sequence: TGTGCCAGCAGTTTAGGGTTCAGGACAGGGGCTGCTAACTATGGCTACACCTTC. Amino acid sequence: CASSLGFRTGAANYGYTF.

The chain is built from TRBV2 and TRBJ2-2; TRBD1 aligns across 8 bases. With V trimmed by 5 bases and J by 6 bases, 8 bases remained unmatched. This CDR3 spans 15 amino acids. Germline V gene data show CDR1 as SNHLY and CDR2 as FYNNEI. CDR3 nucleotides: TGTGCCAGCAGTTCGGGACAGGTCTCCCCCGGGGAGCTGTTTTTT. Amino acid sequence: CASSSGQVSPGELFF.

The rearrangement uses TRBV28 and TRBJ1-6; D gene unclear. Germline V lookup: CDR1 MDHEN, CDR2 SYDVKM. The CDR3 has 11 residues. The ends were cut back, 3 bases at V and 9 bases at J, with 3 bases in the middle. In nucleotides, the CDR3 is TGTGCCAGCAGTTTCGGTTCACCCCTCCACTTT. Translated: CASSFGSPLHF.

CDR3 DNA sequence: TGTGCCAGCAGCTTGAGACAGGGATTCTCCTACGAGCAGTACTTC. Translating gives CASSLRQGFSYEQYF. The genes are TRBV7-6 and TRBJ2-7; TRBD1 matches 7 bases. The CDR3 length is 15 residues. Trimming took 3 bases from V and 0 from J; bases not matched to a gene: 5. CDR1 is SGHVS, CDR2 FNYEAQ, per germline.

The rearrangement joins TRBV2 to TRBJ1-6; possible D gene TRBD1, 5 bases. V was clipped by 3 bases and J by 4 bases, with 10 bases between them. CDR1 SNHLY and CDR2 FYNNEI come from the germline V gene. This CDR3 has 15 amino acids. The CDR3: CASSDLTEYNSPLHF. The CDR3, as DNA: TGTGCCAGCAGTGACCTGACAGAGTATAATTCACCCCTCCACTTT.

For this clone: Other nucleotide sequences from this sample produce the same CDR3. The chain couples TRBV29-1 to TRBJ1-1, with 7 bases that match TRBD1. The CDR3 loop spans 13 amino acids. From germline, CDR1 is SQVTM and CDR2 ANQGSEA. J lost 2 bases, V lost 4 bases, and 4 bases had no gene match. The CDR3 region is CSVAGQENTEAFF. The CDR3 DNA follows: TGCAGCGTTGCAGGACAGGAAAACACTGAAGCTTTCTTT.

This chain uses TRBV19 with TRBJ1-4; 12 bases are shared with TRBD1. The ends lost 4 bases at V and 3 bases at J; junction bases unmatched: 6. The germline gives CDR1 LNHDA, CDR2 SQIVND (reference sequence). The CDR3 consists of 17 residues. The CDR3 spells CASSTPGQGASNEKLFF. In nucleotides, the CDR3 is TGTGCCAGTAGTACCCCGGGACAGGGGGCGTCTAATGAAAAACTGTTTTTT.